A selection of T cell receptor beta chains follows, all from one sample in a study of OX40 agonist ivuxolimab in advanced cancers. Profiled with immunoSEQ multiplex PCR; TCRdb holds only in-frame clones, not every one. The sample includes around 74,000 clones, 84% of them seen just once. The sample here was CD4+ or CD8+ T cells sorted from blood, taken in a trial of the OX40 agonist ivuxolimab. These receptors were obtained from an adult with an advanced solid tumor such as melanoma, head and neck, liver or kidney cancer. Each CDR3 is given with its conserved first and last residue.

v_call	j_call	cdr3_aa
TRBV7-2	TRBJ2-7	CASSSGRLLEQYF
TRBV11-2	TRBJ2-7	CASSSLAGGAGGYEQYF
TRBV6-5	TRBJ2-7	CASSYSGTSGYEQYF
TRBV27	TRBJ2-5	CASSSLTTKVEETQYF
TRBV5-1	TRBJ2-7	CASSLIPGQGDYEQYF
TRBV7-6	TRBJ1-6	CASSFGGQYNSPLHF
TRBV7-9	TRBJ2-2	CASRENTGELFF
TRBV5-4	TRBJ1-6	CASSFSNSSYNSPLHF
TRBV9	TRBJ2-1	CASSVSFQGGNNEQFF
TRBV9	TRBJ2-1	CASSVVGQVNNEQFF
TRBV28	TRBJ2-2	CASSAHGGAETGELFF
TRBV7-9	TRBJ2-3	CASSLEQGRMQYF
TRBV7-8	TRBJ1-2	CASSLLTGSYGYTF
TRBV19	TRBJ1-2	CASRVQRNYGYTF
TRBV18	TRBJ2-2	CASYPGHPNTGELFF
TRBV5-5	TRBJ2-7	CASSLGLPNHEQYF
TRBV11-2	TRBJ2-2	CASSRRENTGELFF
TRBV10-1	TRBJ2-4	CASSELGQREGLLAKNIQYF
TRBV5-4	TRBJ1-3	CASSLAPTGGTKNTIYF
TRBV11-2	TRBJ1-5	CASSLDRGAPLHF
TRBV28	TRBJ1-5	CASRYRGQGRIYQPQHF
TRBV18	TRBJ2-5	CASSPPGPRRETQYF
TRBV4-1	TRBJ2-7	CASSPSGGRASYEQYF
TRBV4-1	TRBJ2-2	CASSQVGGRKREAVGELFF
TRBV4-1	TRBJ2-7	CASSPTSTSSGRTYEQYF
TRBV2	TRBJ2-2	CASSRENTGELFF
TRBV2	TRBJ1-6	CASSDSPGKYNSPLHF
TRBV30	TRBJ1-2	CAWSVGGYTF
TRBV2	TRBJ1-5	CASSLQGARSNQPQHF
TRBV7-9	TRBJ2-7	CASSLSISSYEQYF
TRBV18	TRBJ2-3	CASSPEGGRTDTQYF
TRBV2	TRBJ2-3	CASSRATGGTDTQYF
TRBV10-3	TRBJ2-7	CAISEGQAFYEQYF
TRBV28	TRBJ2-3	CASSFFTDTQYF
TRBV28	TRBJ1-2	CASSSVTADYGYTF
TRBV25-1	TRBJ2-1	CARAGRNNEQFF
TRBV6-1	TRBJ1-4	CASRAAGVYEKLFF